This T cell receptor beta chain was captured by sequencing in a study of Ad26.COV2.S vaccination and SARS-CoV-2 variants. Only in-frame clones appear in the TCRdb table, and some are missing; sequencing was by immunoSEQ multiplex PCR. The sample shows 300,000 to 350,000 clones, about 89% of them seen only once. Treatment described: approximately 18 received Ad26.COV2.S at low or high dose, single or two shots; about 5 received placebo; per-sample allocation not given. Samples came from day 63 after the first vaccine or placebo injection. Vaccination employed an Ad26 vector expressing the Wuhan-strain SARS-CoV-2 spike. This CDR3 has 16 amino acids. Trimming cost V 1 base and J 1 base; bases outside gene matches: 5. CDR1 SGHDT and CDR2 YYEEEE come from the germline V gene.

The chain joins TRBV5-6 to TRBJ2-3; 8 bases line up with TRBD1. The starting material was peripheral blood, obtained in a trial of Ad26.COV2.S vaccine versus placebo. The sequence came from a person aged 18-60 years who received the Ad26.COV2.S COVID-19 vaccine or a placebo. In nucleotides, the CDR3 is TGTGCCAGCAGCTTGACAGGGGGTACCCGCACAGATACGCAGTATTTT. Translated, it gives CASSLTGGTRTDTQYF. Supplemented by reference TRBV5-6 and TRBJ2-3, the full variable domain reads DAGVTQSPTHLIKTRGQQVTLRCSPKSGHDTVSWYQQALGQGPQFIFQYYEEEERQRGNFPDRFSGHQFPNYSSELNVNALLLGDSALYLCASSLTGGTRTDTQYFGPGTRLTVL.